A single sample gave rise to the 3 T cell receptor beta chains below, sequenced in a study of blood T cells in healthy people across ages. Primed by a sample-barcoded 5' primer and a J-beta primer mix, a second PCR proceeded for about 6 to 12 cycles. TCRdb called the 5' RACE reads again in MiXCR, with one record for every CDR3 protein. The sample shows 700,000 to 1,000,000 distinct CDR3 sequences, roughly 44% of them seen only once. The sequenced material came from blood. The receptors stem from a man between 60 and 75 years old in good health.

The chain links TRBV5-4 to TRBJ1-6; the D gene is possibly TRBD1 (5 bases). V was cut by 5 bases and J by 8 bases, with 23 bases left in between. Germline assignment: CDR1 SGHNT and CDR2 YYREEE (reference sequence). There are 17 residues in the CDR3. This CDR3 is CASSTTFGAPGDSPLHF. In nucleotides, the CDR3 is TGTGCCAGCAGTACTACTTTCGGGGCGCCGGGGGATTCACCCCTCCACTTT.

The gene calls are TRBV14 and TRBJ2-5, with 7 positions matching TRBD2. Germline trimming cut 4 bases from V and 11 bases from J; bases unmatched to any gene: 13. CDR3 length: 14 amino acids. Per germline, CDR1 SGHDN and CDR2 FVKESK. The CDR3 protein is CASSRTSSLEEQYF. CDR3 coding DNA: TGTGCCAGCAGCCGGACTAGTTCCCTTGAGGAGCAGTACTTC.

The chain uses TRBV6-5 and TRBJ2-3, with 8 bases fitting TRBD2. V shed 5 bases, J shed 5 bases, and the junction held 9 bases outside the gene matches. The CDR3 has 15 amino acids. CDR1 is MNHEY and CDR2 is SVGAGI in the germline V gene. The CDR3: CASSPGLGGGDTQYF. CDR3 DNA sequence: TGTGCCAGCAGTCCGGGACTCGGGGGGGGAGATACGCAGTATTTT.